The source of this TCR beta chain is a study of early T cells in non-severe SARS-CoV-2 infection. Study in general: With bulk RNA from unsorted whole blood as input, sequencing yielded unpaired chains.

TCRdb used MiXCR to reprocess the 5' RACE reads, holding one entry per CDR3 protein. The sample records tens of thousands of distinct CDR3 sequences, over 9% being singletons. Per germline, CDR1 MNHNS and CDR2 SASEGT. V lost 5 bases and J lost 9; bases outside the gene matches: 12. This CDR3 is built from 15 residues. There are many counts of this clonotype. Sequences were obtained from whole blood. The TCR was taken from an adult who was a healthcare worker with PCR-confirmed SARS-CoV-2 infection or an uninfected control (not recorded which). The chain uses TRBV6-1 and TRBJ2-1; 8 nucleotides agree with TRBD1. The CDR3 sequence is CASSQGKQGGSEQFF. For the CDR3, the DNA is TGTGCCAGCAGTCAGGGGAAACAGGGGGGTTCTGAGCAGTTCTTC.